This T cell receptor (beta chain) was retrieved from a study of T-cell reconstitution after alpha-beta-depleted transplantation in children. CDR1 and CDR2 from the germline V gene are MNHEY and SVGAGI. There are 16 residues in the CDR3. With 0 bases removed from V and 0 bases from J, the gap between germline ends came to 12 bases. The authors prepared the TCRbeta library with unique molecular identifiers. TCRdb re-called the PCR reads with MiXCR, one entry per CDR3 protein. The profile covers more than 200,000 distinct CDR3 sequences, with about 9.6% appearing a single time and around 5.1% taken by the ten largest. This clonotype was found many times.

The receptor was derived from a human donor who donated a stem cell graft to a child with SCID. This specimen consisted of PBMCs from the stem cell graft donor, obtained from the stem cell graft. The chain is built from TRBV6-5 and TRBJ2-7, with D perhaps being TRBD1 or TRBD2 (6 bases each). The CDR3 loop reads CASSYSAGHLSYEQYF. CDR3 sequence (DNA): TGTGCCAGCAGTTACTCGGCGGGACACCTCTCCTACGAGCAGTACTTC.